This passage covers 22 T cell receptor beta chains from one sample sequenced in a study of T-cell memory formation after mild COVID-19 (dated by TCRdb to the early 2020s). Library generation was performed with 5' RACE. TCRdb shows the sequencer as Illumina NovaSeq 6000. The public reads were reprocessed in TCRdb via fastp at Q25 and MiXCR, keeping in-frame beta chains. Identical CDR3 protein sequences are pooled into one entry, listed with their most common genes and DNA. For this sample there are approximately 580,000 distinct CDR3 sequences; 20% appear just once. Jointly, the top ten make up around an eighth of the sample. Sample: PBMCs or a T cell subset sorted from them (not recorded which). The receptors were gathered from an adult woman who had mild COVID-19 (a few samples of this study predate the infection). The sample titles of this study are shuffled in the database, so cell type and time point are left out; the donor was told from shared clones.

V usage is TRBV12-3 or TRBV12-4 and J usage is TRBJ2-5, with 10 bases that match TRBD2. This CDR3 comprises 16 residues. The V gene end was trimmed by 7 bases and the J gene end by 5 bases; junction bases not matched to a gene: 13. CDR3 region: CASTARAGGGVETQYF. The CDR3 nucleotides are TGTGCCAGCACCGCCAGAGCGGGGGGGGGTGTGGAGACCCAGTACTTC.

V is TRBV7-9 and J is TRBJ2-5; TRBD2 agrees at 10 bases. Germline-derived CDR1 and CDR2 are SEHNR and FQNEAQ (reference sequence). Trimming took 5 bases from V and 5 from J; bases not matched to a gene: 8. The CDR3 has 15 amino acids. This CDR3 is CASSERTSGRETQYF. Written as DNA, the CDR3 is TGTGCCAGCAGCGAGCGGACTAGCGGAAGGGAGACCCAGTACTTC. Filled out from reference TRBV7-9 and TRBJ2-5, the complete variable domain reads DTGVSQNPRHKITKRGQNVTFRCDPISEHNRLYWYRQTLGQGPEFLTYFQNEAQLEKSRLLSDRFSAERPKGSFSTLEIQRTEQGDSAMYLCASSERTSGRETQYFGPGTRLLVL.

The genes are TRBV7-2 and TRBJ1-2, with no clear D. The germline V gene has CDR1 SGHTA and CDR2 FQGNSA. With 1 base removed from V and 5 bases from J, the gap between germline ends came to 11 bases. There are 14 residues in the CDR3. CDR3 protein: CASSLEARSYGYTF. The CDR3 region has the DNA TGTGCCAGCAGCTTAGAGGCCAGATCGTATGGCTACACCTTC.

The V and J genes are TRBV5-5 and TRBJ2-7, with D possibly TRBD1 on 5 matching bases. The V end lost 4 bases, the J end lost 3 bases, and 14 bases lay between the germline ends. The V gene's germline CDR1 is SGHKS and CDR2 YYEKEE (reference sequence). The CDR3 has 14 amino acids. This CDR3 is CASSPTVLLYEQYF. The CDR3 DNA is TGTGCCAGCAGCCCGACAGTTCTTCTCTACGAGCAGTACTTC.

The rearrangement joins TRBV7-9 to TRBJ2-5; a possible D gene is TRBD2 (5 bases). V lost 2 bases and J lost 5, with 9 bases in between. The CDR3 runs 13 residues. Per germline, CDR1 SEHNR and CDR2 FQNEAQ (reference sequence). In DNA form, the CDR3 reads TGTGCCAGCAGCTTACTCGGGAAGGAGACCCAGTACTTC. This sequence encodes CASSLLGKETQYF.

The CDR3 region has the DNA TGTGCCAGCAGGCAAGGGAACGAAAAACTGTTTTTT. This gives the protein CASRQGNEKLFF. This chain uses TRBV6-5 with TRBJ1-4, with D unclear. This CDR3 is built from 12 residues. The germline V gene has CDR1 MNHEY and CDR2 SVGAGI. Trimming took 6 bases from V and 8 from J, leaving 10 bases between them.

In its sample, this clonotype was seen a few times. The chain employs TRBV15 and TRBJ1-4; no clear D gene. The V gene lost 1 base and the J gene lost 6 bases, with 3 bases spanning the gap. The CDR3 runs 12 residues. The germline gives CDR1 LNHNV, CDR2 YYDKDF (reference sequence). CDR3 in DNA: TGTGCCACCAGCAGAGGTTATGAAAAACTGTTTTTT. Its protein is CATSRGYEKLFF.

The rearrangement joins TRBV7-8 to TRBJ1-2; the match to TRBD1 covers 7 bases. The germline CDR1 and CDR2 sequences are SGHVS and FQNEAQ. Losses at the gene ends were 4 bases for V and 6 bases for J; bases not matched to a gene: 5. The CDR3 covers 13 residues. The CDR3 DNA sequence: TGTGCCAGCAGCTCGACAGGGTTTAATGGCTACACCTTC. It specifies CASSSTGFNGYTF.

This clonotype was found a few times. The chain has TRBV9 and TRBJ1-5, with TRBD1 identical over 9 bases. This CDR3 spans 18 amino acids. J gave up 0 bases and V 3 bases, and 10 bases lay outside the gene matches. The V gene's germline CDR1 is SGDLS and CDR2 YYNGEE. Here the CDR3 reads CASSGTDRGGVSNQPQHF. The CDR3 nucleotides are TGTGCCAGCAGCGGAACGGACAGGGGAGGTGTTAGCAATCAGCCCCAGCATTTT. Variable domain in full (rest from reference TRBV9 and TRBJ1-5): DSGVTQTPKHLITATGQRVTLRCSPRSGDLSVYWYQQSLDQGLQFLIQYYNGEERAKGNILERFSAQQFPDLHSELNLSSLELGDSALYFCASSGTDRGGVSNQPQHFGDGTRLSIL.

This clonotype was recorded a few times. In DNA, the CDR3 is TGTGCCACCAGCGAGGCTTTGAGGGGGTCCTACGAGCAGTACTTC. It yields the protein CATSEALRGSYEQYF. V gene TRBV15 combines with J gene TRBJ2-7, with D possibly being TRBD1 (6 bases). Germline CDR1 is LNHNV and CDR2 is YYDKDF (reference sequence). This CDR3 is built from 15 residues. Deletions cut 5 bases from V and 1 base from J, with 15 bases between. Drawing the rest from reference TRBV15 and TRBJ2-7, the complete variable domain is DAMVIQNPRYQVTQFGKPVTLSCSQTLNHNVMYWYQQKSSQAPKLLFHYYDKDFNNEADTPDNFQSRRPNTSFCFLDIRSPGLGDTAMYLCATSEALRGSYEQYFGPGTRLTVT.

This clonotype was seen a few times. The chain carries TRBV7-2 and TRBJ2-7; a weak D match, TRBD1 (5 bases). V was trimmed by 4 bases and J by 3 bases, leaving 10 bases between them. Germline CDR1 reads SGHTA; CDR2 reads FQGNSA. The CDR3 contains 13 residues. DNA of the CDR3: TGTGCCAGCAGCTCGATCGACAGCTACGAGCAGTACTTC. Amino acid sequence: CASSSIDSYEQYF. The variable domain in full, completed from reference TRBV7-2 and TRBJ2-7, reads GAGVSQSPSNKVTEKGKDVELRCDPISGHTALYWYRQSLGQGLEFLIYFQGNSAPDKSGLPSDRFSAERTGGSVSTLTIQRTQQEDSAVYLCASSSIDSYEQYFGPGTRLTVT.

As DNA, the CDR3 is TGCGCCAGCAGGGAGGAGTCCTACGAGCAGTACTTC. Translated: CASREESYEQYF. The chain uses TRBV5-1 and TRBJ2-7; weak D call: TRBD2 (5 bases). The CDR3 totals 12 residues. The germline CDR1 and CDR2 sequences are SGHRS and YFSETQ. The germline V and J ends were trimmed by 5 bases and 1 base, with 7 bases remaining between them.

The V call is TRBV9, the J call TRBJ2-1, with D perhaps assigned TRBD1 or TRBD2 (5 bases each). The V and J ends lost 2 bases and 8 bases respectively, with 14 bases between them. Germline lookup yields CDR1 SGDLS and CDR2 YYNGEE. The CDR3 contains 14 residues. CDR3 DNA sequence: TGTGCCAGCAGCGTGAGGGACCCCGGCCATGAGCAGTTCTTC. Amino acid sequence: CASSVRDPGHEQFF.

This clonotype was counted a few times. The rearrangement uses TRBV23-1 and TRBJ2-5, with 8 bases matching TRBD2. TRBV23-1 belongs to the ORF category, with a function that is uncertain. The CDR3 has 16 amino acids. With V trimmed by 2 bases and J by 0 bases, 5 bases remained unmatched. The chain's CDR3 is CASSQGGLVDQETQYF. The CDR3 DNA sequence: TGCGCCAGCAGTCAAGGGGGACTAGTGGACCAAGAGACCCAGTACTTC.

This sequence joins TRBV7-9 and TRBJ1-2, with 9 positions matching TRBD1. J lost 13 bases, V lost 4 bases, and 7 bases had no gene match. From germline, CDR1 is SEHNR and CDR2 FQNEAQ (reference sequence). The CDR3 extends over 12 amino acids. This CDR3 reads CASSWDREIGTF. CDR3 nucleotide sequence: TGTGCCAGCAGCTGGGACAGGGAGATTGGCACCTTC.

This chain connects TRBV6-5 to TRBJ1-1; 8 bases fit TRBD1. Germline CDR1 reads MNHEY; CDR2 reads SVGAGI. This CDR3 contains 17 residues. The trim removed 0 bases at V and 0 bases at J, leaving 6 bases unmatched. The DNA of the CDR3 is TGTGCCAGCAGTTACTCCCTACAGGGGGGCCTGAACACTGAAGCTTTCTTT. As protein: CASSYSLQGGLNTEAFF.

This clonotype turned up a few times. This rearrangement joins TRBV7-2 to TRBJ1-5; tentative D call: TRBD1 (5 bases). The germline V and J ends were trimmed by 5 bases and 2 bases, with 16 bases remaining between them. This CDR3 is built from 16 residues. From germline, CDR1 is SGHTA and CDR2 FQGNSA. CDR3 in amino acids: CASSRVAGPGNQPQHF. In nucleotides, the CDR3 is TGTGCCAGCAGCCGGGTGGCGGGGCCGGGCAATCAGCCCCAGCATTTT.

The J gene is TRBJ2-7, the V gene TRBV24-1; 11 positions match TRBD2. CDR1 and CDR2 from the germline V gene are KGHDR and SFDVKD. V was clipped by 3 bases and J by 0 bases; unmatched bases: 3. The CDR3 is 16 residues long. The CDR3 reads CATSDKTSGASYEQYF. CDR3 DNA: TGTGCCACCAGTGATAAGACTAGCGGGGCCTCCTACGAGCAGTACTTC.

This clonotype came up a few times. The chain couples TRBV20-1 to TRBJ2-3; D possibly matches TRBD1 or TRBD2 (5 bases each). The V end lost 3 bases, the J end lost 6 bases, and 16 bases lay between the germline ends. CDR1 and CDR2 (germline): DFQATT, SNEGSKA (reference sequence). This CDR3 comprises 14 residues. CDR3 region: CSARDLGATDTQYF. CDR3 sequence (DNA): TGCAGTGCTAGGGATCTCGGGGCTACCGATACGCAGTATTTT.

This clonotype was seen more than once but under ten times. The chain employs TRBV10-3 and TRBJ2-1, with TRBD2 matching 11 bases. The CDR3 contains 12 residues. Germline CDR1 ENHRY, CDR2 SYGVKD. J was trimmed by 10 bases and V by 6 bases; bases with no gene match: 2. The CDR3 nucleotides are TGTGCCATCAGCGGGACTAGCGGCGAGCAGTTCTTC. This encodes CAISGTSGEQFF.

The V and J genes are TRBV2 and TRBJ2-1; 7 positions match TRBD2. Germline V lookup: CDR1 SNHLY, CDR2 FYNNEI. With 7 bases clipped from V and 9 bases from J, the junction kept 9 bases outside the gene matches. The CDR3 totals 13 residues. The CDR3 protein is CASTPLLASEQFF. The CDR3 DNA reads TGTGCCAGCACGCCTTTACTAGCGTCTGAGCAGTTCTTC.

Concerning this clonotype itself: Sequence at one end of the junction differs from germline and may be a read error. The gene calls are TRBV7-2 and TRBJ2-3; tentative D call: TRBD1 (6 bases). The CDR3 is 16 amino acids. Germline V gene data show CDR1 as SGHTA and CDR2 as FQGNSA. The CDR3 bases are TGTGCCAGCAGCCCTGACAGGATTCCACCTACAGATACGAAGTATTTT. It encodes CASSPDRIPPTDTKYF.